This T cell receptor (beta chain) was identified in a study of T cells after yellow fever vaccination. Overall study: Each low-cell-number fraction was prepared by means of SMART-Seq v4 Ultra Low Input.

Synthesis of TCR cDNA relied on 5'RACE template switching, which attached a universal primer site and UMIs. TCRdb re-called the 5' RACE reads through MiXCR, storing one row per CDR3 protein. The sample has under 700,000 distinct CDR3 sequences; about a sixth are singletons. This clonotype was found a few times. CDR1 DFQATT and CDR2 SNEGSKA come from the germline V gene (reference sequence). This CDR3 spans 14 amino acids. V lost 3 bases, J lost 0 bases, and 6 bases lay in between. The TCR originated in a man between 18 and 35 years old who received the YFV17D yellow fever vaccine. The chain uses TRBV20-1 and TRBJ2-6; D perhaps matches TRBD1 (5 bases). Sequencing was performed on PBMCs, taken 4 to 6 days after the first yellow fever vaccination. This CDR3 is CSARQGSGANVLTF. The CDR3, as DNA: TGCAGTGCTAGGCAGGGCTCTGGGGCCAACGTCCTGACTTTC.